Below are 29 T cell receptor beta chains sequenced from a single sample in a study of shared clonotypes between healthy human individuals. TCRdb keeps only in-frame clones here, not all; method: immunoSEQ multiplex PCR. The table lists about 580,000 clones, more than 95% of them singletons, with 0.25% to 0.35% in the top ten. As defined, naive CD8 cells were CD45RO-negative and positively selected for CCR7, with terminally differentiated effector memory CD45RA+ cells excluded. Sequenced material: naive CD8+ T cells sorted from blood. Receptors were obtained from a man aged 25-45 years in good health.

The rearrangement joins TRBV28 to TRBJ2-7, with D perhaps TRBD2 (5 bases). V was shortened by 6 bases and J by 4 bases, with 22 bases between the two germline ends. CDR1 is MDHEN, CDR2 SYDVKM, per germline. This CDR3 has 16 residues. DNA of the CDR3: TGTGCCAGCAGGGGAATAGAGGGAATGAAGTTGTACGAGCAGTACTTC. Translated: CASRGIEGMKLYEQYF.

This clone was detected only once. The chain combines TRBV18 with TRBJ2-7, with a weak D call TRBD2 (6 bases). The CDR3 totals 12 residues. Germline V gene data show CDR1 as KGHSH and CDR2 as LQKENI. Trimming stripped 3 bases from V and 6 bases from J, with 9 bases between. Here the CDR3 DNA reads TGTGCCAGCTCACCGGGGGGACGCGAGCAGTACTTC. Protein: CASSPGGREQYF. The entire variable domain, with the rest obtained from reference TRBV18 and TRBJ2-7, is as follows: NAGVMQNPRHLVRRRGQEARLRCSPMKGHSHVYWYRQLPEEGLKFMVYLQKENIIDESGMPKERFSAEFPKEGPSILRIQQVVRGDSAAYFCASSPGGREQYFGPGTRLTVT.

This chain links TRBV5-6 with TRBJ1-5; weak D call: TRBD1 (5 bases). Germline V CDR1 and CDR2: SGHDT, YYEEEE. This CDR3 has 15 residues. V shed 0 bases and J shed 5 bases, with 12 bases lying between them. CDR3 DNA sequence: TGTGCCAGCAGCTTGGGCAGGGCTTATCATCAGCCCCAGCATTTT. Translating it yields CASSLGRAYHQPQHF.

The rearrangement links TRBV15 to TRBJ2-1; a weak D match, TRBD2 (6 bases). There are 19 residues in the CDR3. Germline assignment: CDR1 LNHNV and CDR2 YYDKDF (reference sequence). Trimming stripped 3 bases from V and 0 bases from J, with 21 bases between. CDR3: CATSSPSGSSGPSYNEQFF. In nucleotides, the CDR3 is TGTGCCACCAGCAGCCCCTCCGGGAGTAGCGGACCCTCCTACAATGAGCAGTTCTTC.

The chain links TRBV15 to TRBJ1-1; D remains ambiguous. Germline loops: CDR1 LNHNV, CDR2 YYDKDF (reference sequence). This CDR3 has 11 amino acids. V was cut by 4 bases and J by 8 bases, with 8 bases left in between. The CDR3 protein is CATSTAEEAFF. CDR3 coding DNA: TGTGCCACCAGCACCGCTGAGGAAGCTTTCTTT.

This chain joins TRBV2 and TRBJ2-3, with a weak D call TRBD2 (6 bases). This CDR3 spans 14 amino acids. V lost 4 bases to trimming and J lost 1 base, with 9 bases between them. Germline CDR1 SNHLY, CDR2 FYNNEI. The CDR3, as DNA: TGTGCCAGCAGTGGACTAGGGGGCACAGATACGCAGTATTTT. Translated, it gives CASSGLGGTDTQYF.

The rearrangement links TRBV5-6 to TRBJ2-3; 14 bases map to TRBD2. This CDR3 spans 16 amino acids. Trimming at V came to 0 bases and at J to 5 bases, leaving 2 bases not matched to a gene. In germline, CDR1 is SGHDT, CDR2 YYEEEE. CDR3 DNA sequence: TGTGCCAGCAGCTTGGTTGGGACTAGCGGGAGAGATACGCAGTATTTT. Translated, it gives CASSLVGTSGRDTQYF.

This CDR3 reads CASSEGTGGLYYEQYF. DNA for the CDR3: TGTGCCAGCAGTGAAGGGACAGGGGGCCTCTACTACGAGCAGTACTTC. The chain recombines TRBV2 with TRBJ2-7; 11 bases are a match to TRBD1. The CDR3 is 16 residues long. Germline V gene sequence: CDR1 SNHLY, CDR2 FYNNEI. V gave up 1 base and J gave up 3 bases; unmatched junction bases: 5.

The V call is TRBV7-9, the J call TRBJ2-1, with D possibly being TRBD1 (5 bases). V was pared by 5 bases and J by 6 bases, with 14 bases between. This CDR3 contains 14 residues. Germline V gene data show CDR1 as SEHNR and CDR2 as FQNEAQ (reference sequence). This CDR3 reads CASSQVVTANEQFF. In DNA form, the CDR3 reads TGTGCCAGCAGCCAGGTCGTGACAGCCAATGAGCAGTTCTTC.

The rearrangement joins TRBV27 to TRBJ1-1; D is unclear. The V and J ends lost 0 bases and 1 base respectively, with 6 bases between them. Germline CDR1 and CDR2: MNHEY and SMNVEV (reference sequence). This CDR3 contains 14 residues. The CDR3 DNA is TGTGCCAGCAGTTTATCGGGTCCGAACACTGAAGCTTTCTTT. It translates to CASSLSGPNTEAFF.

The chain is built from TRBV9 and TRBJ1-2; perhaps TRBD1 as D (5 bases). The ends were cut back, 6 bases at V and 4 bases at J, with 13 bases in the middle. This CDR3 has 13 residues. In germline, CDR1 is SGDLS, CDR2 YYNGEE. Here the CDR3 DNA reads TGTGCCAGCACGGGGGGTAGGACCTATGGCTACACCTTC. It specifies CASTGGRTYGYTF.

The chain uses TRBV5-5 and TRBJ1-5; 9 bases are a match to TRBD1. Germline V gene lookup returns CDR1 SGHKS and CDR2 YYEKEE (reference sequence). This CDR3 is 18 amino acids long. V gave up 0 bases and J gave up 0 bases; unmatched junction bases: 7. CDR3 region: CASSLAGTGSLSNQPQHF. CDR3 DNA: TGTGCCAGCAGCTTGGCGGGGACAGGGTCCCTTAGCAATCAGCCCCAGCATTTT.

This chain connects TRBV5-1 to TRBJ2-1; 8 nucleotides agree with TRBD2. Trimming removed 4 bases from V and 5 bases from J; junction bases left unmatched: 8. Germline V gene data show CDR1 as SGHRS and CDR2 as YFSETQ. CDR3 length equals 15 residues. CDR3 DNA sequence: TGCGCCAGCAGCCCTTCTACTAGCGGACACAATGAGCAGTTCTTC. It is translated as CASSPSTSGHNEQFF.

This chain uses TRBV2 with TRBJ2-7; TRBD1 agrees at 11 bases. Germline CDR1 SNHLY, CDR2 FYNNEI. V shed 4 bases and J 2 bases; nucleotides not matched to a gene: 4. This CDR3 region has 15 residues. The CDR3 reads CASSGTGGLTYEQYF. In DNA form, the CDR3 reads TGTGCCAGCAGTGGGACAGGGGGCCTAACCTACGAGCAGTACTTC.

This chain uses TRBV11-2 with TRBJ2-3; 8 bases fit TRBD1. The CDR3 is 14 residues long. Germline CDR1 and CDR2: SGHAT and FQNNGV. The V and J ends lost 3 bases and 6 bases, in that order; junction bases with no gene match: 5. CDR3 in DNA: TGTGCCAGCAGCTTGACAGGGGTCTGGGATACGCAGTATTTT. This translates into CASSLTGVWDTQYF. The whole variable domain, remainder taken from reference TRBV11-2 and TRBJ2-3, is EAGVAQSPRYKIIEKRQSVAFWCNPISGHATLYWYQQILGQGPKLLIQFQNNGVVDDSQLPKDRFSAERLKGVDSTLKIQPAKLEDSAVYLCASSLTGVWDTQYFGPGTRLTVL.

The rearrangement links TRBV2 to TRBJ2-7, with 9 bases aligning to TRBD1. This CDR3 has 15 residues. CDR1 and CDR2 (germline): SNHLY, FYNNEI. With V trimmed by 6 bases and J by 2 bases, 8 bases remained unmatched. The CDR3 DNA is TGTGCCAGCAGGATCTCGGGACAGGGAACCTACGAGCAGTACTTC. Residues: CASRISGQGTYEQYF.

V usage is TRBV11-2 and J usage is TRBJ2-1; D may be TRBD2 (6 bases). Trimming took off 5 bases at V and 10 bases at J, with 21 bases between the two ends. The CDR3 spans 15 residues. The V gene's germline CDR1 is SGHAT and CDR2 FQNNGV. The CDR3 nucleotides are TGTGCCAGCAGCCAAGGAACGGGAGCCGTAGAAGAGCAGTTCTTC. This gives the protein CASSQGTGAVEEQFF.

The rearrangement joins TRBV6-5 to TRBJ2-5; 10 nucleotides align to TRBD2. The germline V gene encodes CDR1 MNHEY and CDR2 SVGAGI. The CDR3 runs to 14 residues. V was pared by 7 bases and J by 5 bases, with 7 bases of the junction left unmatched. The CDR3 sequence: CASKEREGRETQYF. CDR3 bases: TGTGCCAGCAAAGAGCGGGAGGGCCGGGAGACCCAGTACTTC.

The CDR3 here is CASSHLTSGKLAKNIQYF. The CDR3 coding sequence is TGCGCCAGCAGCCATCTTACTAGCGGGAAATTAGCCAAAAACATTCAGTACTTC. The chain links TRBV4-1 to TRBJ2-4, with 10 nucleotides matching TRBD2. The trim removed 3 bases at V and 0 bases at J, leaving 8 bases unmatched. Germline CDR1 reads MGHRA; CDR2 reads YSYEKL. The CDR3 runs to 18 residues.

This sequence joins TRBV15 and TRBJ2-2; 9 bases align to TRBD2. Per the germline V gene, CDR1 is LNHNV and CDR2 is YYDKDF (reference sequence). Losses at the gene ends were 4 bases for V and 2 bases for J; bases not matched to a gene: 8. This CDR3 is built from 17 residues. The chain's CDR3 is CATSKISGRPNTGELFF. CDR3 nucleotides: TGTGCCACCAGCAAAATTAGCGGGAGACCTAACACCGGGGAGCTGTTTTTT.

The V and J genes are TRBV19 and TRBJ1-2, with TRBD1 matching over 7 bases. Per the germline V gene, CDR1 is LNHDA and CDR2 is SQIVND (reference sequence). V lost 8 bases, J lost 3 bases, and 21 bases stayed unmatched. This CDR3 has 18 amino acids. This chain's CDR3 is CASLVTSMADRSDYGYTF. The CDR3 DNA follows: TGTGCCAGTCTTGTAACCTCGATGGCGGACAGGTCGGACTATGGCTACACCTTC.

The chain has TRBV10-3 and TRBJ1-1; D perhaps matches TRBD1 (5 bases). Germline CDR1 and CDR2: ENHRY and SYGVKD. The CDR3 contains 16 residues. V dropped 6 bases and J dropped 4 bases, with 21 bases sitting between them. The DNA for the CDR3 is TGTGCCATCAGCCCAGACAGTATAAACCGCGGCACTGAAGCTTTCTTT. Translated: CAISPDSINRGTEAFF.

This clone was observed a handful of times. The identical CDR3 is also encoded by other nucleotide sequences in the sample. The rearrangement links TRBV25-1 to TRBJ2-7; D perhaps matches TRBD1 (5 bases). Germline CDR1 and CDR2: MGHDK and SYGVNS. There are 13 residues in the CDR3. V lost 2 bases to trimming and J lost 1 base, with 6 bases between them. The CDR3 spells CASSEGASYEQYF. The CDR3 bases are TGTGCCAGCAGTGAAGGGGCGTCCTACGAGCAGTACTTC.

J is TRBJ1-5 and V is TRBV4-1; maybe TRBD1 (6 bases). The CDR3 is 17 amino acids. The germline V gene encodes CDR1 MGHRA and CDR2 YSYEKL. V was pared by 5 bases and J by 2 bases, with 19 bases between. The CDR3 bases are TGCGCCAGCAGCGAACGGACAGCTCAGGTCGGCAATCAGCCCCAGCATTTT. Residues: CASSERTAQVGNQPQHF.

Regarding this clone: The same CDR3 is also encoded by other DNA sequences in this sample. The rearrangement joins TRBV5-1 to TRBJ1-1, with a possible D match to TRBD1 (5 bases). Germline V lookup: CDR1 SGHRS, CDR2 YFSETQ. This CDR3 has 13 amino acids. Trimming removed 4 bases from V and 1 base from J, with 8 bases in between. The CDR3, as DNA: TGCGCCAGCAGCCTGGGGGGGAACACTGAAGCTTTCTTT. It yields the protein CASSLGGNTEAFF.

The chain couples TRBV7-9 to TRBJ1-5, with D tentatively TRBD1 (5 bases). Germline V gives CDR1 SEHNR, CDR2 FQNEAQ (reference sequence). V lost 0 bases, J lost 9 bases, and 12 bases lay in between. This CDR3 comprises 14 residues. CDR3 nucleotide sequence: TGTGCCAGCAGCTTAGCCAGGGACGATAGGCCCCAGCATTTT. Amino acids: CASSLARDDRPQHF.

The V gene is TRBV9, the J gene TRBJ2-2; 7 nucleotides align to TRBD2. There are 17 residues in the CDR3. Germline CDR1 reads SGDLS; CDR2 reads YYNGEE. Unmatched junction bases numbered 10, after V lost 0 bases and J lost 5 bases. CDR3 loop: CASSVGAGVYPTGELFF. CDR3 nucleotides: TGTGCCAGCAGCGTAGGGGCGGGAGTTTATCCTACCGGGGAGCTGTTTTTT.

V usage is TRBV30 and J usage is TRBJ1-5, with no clear D. Germline loops: CDR1 GTSNPN, CDR2 SVGIG (reference sequence). This CDR3 is 14 amino acids long. The V gene lost 0 bases and the J gene lost 1 base, with 7 bases spanning the gap. The DNA for the CDR3 is TGTGCCTGGAGTGTAGGGATAAGCAATCAGCCCCAGCATTTT. It codes for CAWSVGISNQPQHF. Variable domain in full (rest from reference TRBV30 and TRBJ1-5): SQTIHQWPATLVQPVGSPLSLECTVEGTSNPNLYWYRQAAGRGLQLLFYSVGIGQISSEVPQNLSASRPQDRQFILSSKKLLLSDSGFYLCAWSVGISNQPQHFGDGTRLSIL.

This sequence joins TRBV11-2 and TRBJ2-7; D remains unclear. Germline CDR1 is SGHAT and CDR2 is FQNNGV. Trimming left V 3 bases short and J 0 bases short, with 6 bases between. The CDR3 runs 13 residues. The CDR3: CASSFGPSYEQYF. The CDR3 DNA reads as TGTGCCAGCAGCTTCGGCCCCTCCTACGAGCAGTACTTC. Using reference TRBV11-2 and TRBJ2-7 for the parts outside the CDR3, the full variable domain is EAGVAQSPRYKIIEKRQSVAFWCNPISGHATLYWYQQILGQGPKLLIQFQNNGVVDDSQLPKDRFSAERLKGVDSTLKIQPAKLEDSAVYLCASSFGPSYEQYFGPGTRLTVT.